This T cell receptor (beta chain) was captured in a study of CD8+ T cells in alopecia areata. General study points: Lesional scalp, especially alopecia totalis/universalis, showed higher clonality than normal scalp. Mice showed TCR sharing more clearly than patients did, possibly owing to HLA. Scalp repertoires also include resident alphabeta T cells from normal skin.

It was from PBMCs that CD4+ and CD8+ T cells were sorted. This CDR3 region has 19 residues. The germline V gene has CDR1 SGHTA and CDR2 FQGNSA. Trimming removed 0 bases from V and 6 bases from J, with 26 bases in between. Worth noting for this clone: Its antigen is not identified.

In each case, RNA was isolated and then reverse transcribed into cDNA as the sequencing template. The data were produced by immunoSEQ multiplex PCR, yet TCRdb's version contains in-frame clones alone and is incomplete. The data hold about 110,000 clones, with roughly 60% observed a single time. This clonotype was obtained from a human donor in good health. The chain couples TRBV7-2 to TRBJ1-1, with unresolved D. Sequencing was performed on CD8+ T cells sorted from blood. CDR3 in amino acids: CASSLALLLGSPSDAEAFF. Here the CDR3 DNA reads TGTGCCAGCAGCTTAGCGCTGCTCCTAGGGTCTCCTTCAGACGCTGAAGCTTTCTTT.